The clone carrying this T cell receptor beta chain was recorded a few times. The data stem from a study of beta chain features in type 1 diabetes. J lost 10 bases, V lost 9 bases, and 5 bases had no gene match. Germline CDR1 and CDR2: LNHDA and SQIVND (reference sequence). The CDR3 is made up of 12 amino acids. Expressed TCRB transcripts were sequenced after all isolated RNA was converted to cDNA. Repertoires were generated with immunoSEQ multiplex PCR, while TCRdb's copy carries only in-frame clones and drops some. The repertoire includes about 360,000 clones, 10% to 15% of them detected once, and 0.017% sits in the top ten.

Sequencing was performed on naive CD4+ T cells from blood. The chain couples TRBV19 to TRBJ2-6; 8 bases align to TRBD1. The sequence was collected from a young man in good health. CDR3 protein: CASRDRPNVLTF. The CDR3 DNA follows: TGTGCCAGCCGGGACAGGCCGAACGTCCTGACTTTC. Using reference TRBV19 and TRBJ2-6 for the parts outside the CDR3, the full variable domain is DGGITQSPKYLFRKEGQNVTLSCEQNLNHDAMYWYRQDPGQGLRLIYYSQIVNDFQKGDIAEGYSVSREKKESFPLTVTSAQKNPTAFYLCASRDRPNVLTFGAGSRLTVL.